The T cell receptor (beta chain) under discussion was sequenced for a study of blood T cell repertoires in COVID-19. Study background: From T cells, B-cell-depleted T cells, or PBMCs came the material, which was cDNA or gDNA.

TCRdb's table, derived via immunoSEQ multiplex PCR, lists solely in-frame clones and lacks some. This repertoire shows about 350,000 clones, about nine tenths found once; its top ten account for approximately 1%. Germline loops: CDR1 LGHDT, CDR2 YNNKEL (reference sequence). The CDR3 extends over 14 amino acids. V lost 3 bases and J lost 7; bases outside the gene matches: 3. All exposed participants met a person with COVID-19 within 2 weeks before entering the study. The clonotype originates from a woman in her 30s who had been exposed to COVID-19. The specimen was PBMCs or T cells enriched from blood (not recorded which). The V gene is TRBV3-1 (or the pseudogene TRBV3-2), the J gene TRBJ1-6; 7 nucleotides align to TRBD1. As DNA, the CDR3 is TGTGCCAGCAGCCACCGACAGGGAAATTCACCCCTCCACTTT. This translates into CASSHRQGNSPLHF.